This T cell receptor beta chain originates from a study of T cell clonotyping in hematopoietic cell transplantation. The ends were cut back, 3 bases at V and 6 bases at J, with 8 bases in the middle. This CDR3 is 13 amino acids long. The germline V gene has CDR1 MNHNS and CDR2 SASEGT. TCRdb's copy holds only in-frame clones and misses some; the assay was immunoSEQ multiplex PCR. The profile shows some 40,000 clones, roughly 96% of them singletons. Sequencing was performed on peripheral blood mononuclear cells. This receptor was identified in a man aged 25-40 years in good health. Some clones in this sample may be carry-over from other donors' samples. V gene TRBV6-1 combines with J gene TRBJ2-2, with D hard to call. For the CDR3, the DNA is TGTGCCAGCAGTGACTTCCGGGCCGGGGAGCTGTTTTTT. It is translated as CASSDFRAGELFF.